Each of the 18 T cell receptor beta chains below was sequenced from the same sample in a study of Tregs in tolerant kidney transplant recipients. This table comes from immunoSEQ multiplex PCR, and its TCRdb copy is limited to in-frame clones, with some not included. The table has 200,000 to 300,000 clones, approximately 83% seen once. The material sequenced was CD4+ T cells from blood. The source of these receptors is a human donor in good health.

This chain uses TRBV5-1 with TRBJ1-1; 8 bases map to TRBD1. This CDR3 contains 13 residues. Germline-derived CDR1 and CDR2 are SGHRS and YFSETQ. The ends lost 4 bases at V and 6 bases at J; junction bases unmatched: 5. CDR3 DNA: TGCGCCAGCAGCCCCTACAGGGGGGCTGAAGCTTTCTTT. This sequence encodes CASSPYRGAEAFF.

The rearrangement uses TRBV30 and TRBJ1-2; 10 nucleotides match TRBD1. The CDR3 is made up of 13 amino acids. V lost 5 bases to trimming and J lost 4 bases; unmatched junction nucleotides: 4. The germline gives CDR1 GTSNPN, CDR2 SVGIG (reference sequence). The CDR3 loop is CAWQGQGSYGYTF. The CDR3 nucleotides are TGTGCCTGGCAGGGACAGGGGTCCTATGGCTACACCTTC. The full variable domain, its missing parts supplied by reference TRBV30 and TRBJ1-2, is SQTIHQWPATLVQPVGSPLSLECTVEGTSNPNLYWYRQAAGRGLQLLFYSVGIGQISSEVPQNLSASRPQDRQFILSSKKLLLSDSGFYLCAWQGQGSYGYTFGSGTRLTVV.

As for this clone: In the same sample, other DNA sequences code for this CDR3. V and J are TRBV5-1 and TRBJ1-1, with no clear D. The V gene lost 0 bases and the J gene lost 2 bases, with 5 bases spanning the gap. CDR3 size: 13 residues. Germline loops: CDR1 SGHRS, CDR2 YFSETQ. The CDR3 reads CASSLAVNTEAFF. CDR3 bases: TGCGCCAGCAGCTTGGCCGTAAACACTGAAGCTTTCTTT.

The V gene is TRBV7-2, the J gene TRBJ2-7; 11 nucleotides agree with TRBD2. The CDR3 is 16 residues long. V was clipped by 0 bases and J by 3 bases; unmatched bases: 4. The germline V gene encodes CDR1 SGHTA and CDR2 FQGNSA. CDR3 in DNA: TGTGCCAGCAGCTTAGCCCCCGGGACTAGCGGCTACGAGCAGTACTTC. It encodes CASSLAPGTSGYEQYF.

V usage is TRBV23-1 and J usage is TRBJ2-5; D may match TRBD1 or TRBD2 (6 bases each). TRBV23-1 has ORF status, its function being uncertain. V was clipped by 10 bases and J by 11 bases, with 14 bases between them. CDR3 length: 10 residues. The CDR3 spells CATGGREQYF. In nucleotides, the CDR3 is TGCGCCACCGGGGGCCGAGAGCAGTACTTC.

CDR3: CASKGWQGFRTDLNQPQHF. The CDR3 coding sequence is TGTGCCAGCAAGGGGTGGCAGGGGTTTCGAACAGACCTTAATCAGCCCCAGCATTTT. The chain is built from TRBV2 and TRBJ1-5; a possible D gene is TRBD1 (6 bases). V shed 7 bases and J shed 4 bases, with 29 bases lying between them. Germline-derived CDR1 and CDR2 are SNHLY and FYNNEI. This CDR3 contains 19 residues.

The rearrangement joins TRBV7-9 to TRBJ2-2, with no clear D. There are 14 residues in the CDR3. The V end lost 0 bases, the J end lost 5 bases, and 7 bases lay between the germline ends. Germline V gives CDR1 SEHNR, CDR2 FQNEAQ (reference sequence). The CDR3 protein is CASSLARRTGELFF. The CDR3 DNA sequence: TGTGCCAGCAGCTTAGCGCGAAGGACCGGGGAGCTGTTTTTT.

The rearrangement uses TRBV7-3 and TRBJ2-3; D gene uncertain. V gave up 4 bases and J gave up 1 base, with 15 bases separating them. Germline loops: CDR1 SGHTA, CDR2 FQGTGA. CDR3 size: 16 residues. CDR3 sequence (DNA): TGTGCCAGCAGCTCCGGGCGGCGCGGCCGCACAGATACGCAGTATTTT. Translated: CASSSGRRGRTDTQYF.

This clone was observed a few times. This chain uses TRBV10-1 with TRBJ1-1; the D gene is possibly TRBD1 (5 bases). The CDR3 runs 12 residues. CDR1 and CDR2 (germline): WNHNN, SYGVQD (reference sequence). Between the trimmed V and J ends, which lost 4 bases and 8 bases, there was a span of 11 bases. The CDR3 DNA follows: TGCGCCAGCAGTGCACCAGGGAGAGAAGCTTTCTTT. Its translation: CASSAPGREAFF.

CDR3 DNA: TGTGCCAGTAGTAAGGGACTCTCAACTAATGAAAAACTGTTTTTT. This encodes CASSKGLSTNEKLFF. V usage is TRBV19 and J usage is TRBJ1-4, with a possible D match to TRBD1 (5 bases). Germline V gives CDR1 LNHDA, CDR2 SQIVND (reference sequence). With 4 bases removed from V and 0 bases from J, the gap between germline ends came to 9 bases. This CDR3 spans 15 amino acids.

There are a few counts of this clone. The rearrangement joins TRBV4-1 to TRBJ1-2, with unresolved D. The CDR3 loop spans 13 amino acids. V shed 1 base and J shed 4 bases, with 7 bases lying between them. The germline gives CDR1 MGHRA, CDR2 YSYEKL. The CDR3, as DNA: TGCGCCAGCAGCCAAGGTAGGGCCTATGGCTACACCTTC. Protein: CASSQGRAYGYTF.

The V call is TRBV4-1, the J call TRBJ1-1; no firm D call. This CDR3 comprises 13 residues. The germline V gene has CDR1 MGHRA and CDR2 YSYEKL. V shed 4 bases and J shed 5 bases, with 11 bases lying between them. The CDR3 loop reads CASSREGGTEAFF. The CDR3 region has the DNA TGCGCCAGCAGCCGGGAGGGAGGGACTGAAGCTTTCTTT.

The chain joins TRBV6-1 to TRBJ2-7, with 7 positions matching TRBD1. J was trimmed by 1 base and V by 6 bases; bases with no gene match: 9. CDR1 is MNHNS, CDR2 SASEGT, per germline. The CDR3 contains 15 residues. Written as DNA, the CDR3 is TGTGCCAGCAGCATAACAGGGGCCGGATCCTACGAGCAGTACTTC. It encodes CASSITGAGSYEQYF.

In its sample, this clone was seen once. The chain employs TRBV2 and TRBJ2-2; tentatively, D is TRBD1 or TRBD2 (5 bases each). The CDR3 loop spans 16 amino acids. V lost 4 bases, J lost 2 bases, and 14 bases lay in between. The germline gives CDR1 SNHLY, CDR2 FYNNEI. CDR3 DNA: TGTGCCAGCAGTGTCACGGGACCACCCAACACCGGGGAGCTGTTTTTT. Translating it yields CASSVTGPPNTGELFF.

V is TRBV2 and J is TRBJ1-2, with D uncertain. The CDR3 is 13 residues long. The germline V gene encodes CDR1 SNHLY and CDR2 FYNNEI. With 3 bases removed from V and 0 bases from J, the gap between germline ends came to 5 bases. CDR3 amino acids: CASSDRPNYGYTF. Here the CDR3 DNA reads TGTGCCAGCAGTGACCGACCTAACTATGGCTACACCTTC.

The V gene is TRBV11-2, the J gene TRBJ2-7; 7 bases match TRBD2. Trimming at V came to 1 base and at J to 6 bases, leaving 9 bases not matched to a gene. The CDR3 is 15 amino acids. CDR1 is SGHAT and CDR2 is FQNNGV in the germline V gene. The CDR3, as DNA: TGTGCCAGCAGCTTAGTAGATAGCGGGTGGGGCGAGCAGTACTTC. Translation: CASSLVDSGWGEQYF.

J is TRBJ2-1 and V is TRBV5-8, with TRBD2 identical over 15 bases. The CDR3 covers 17 residues. The V and J ends lost 3 bases and 2 bases, in that order; junction bases with no gene match: 3. In germline, CDR1 is SGHTS, CDR2 YDEGEE. The CDR3 loop reads CASSSGTSGRTYNEQFF. DNA of the CDR3: TGTGCCAGCAGCTCAGGGACTAGCGGGAGGACCTACAATGAGCAGTTCTTC.

The rearrangement uses TRBV6-1 and TRBJ1-5, with 7 bases that match TRBD1. Per germline, CDR1 MNHNS and CDR2 SASEGT. After removal of 2 bases from V and 2 bases from J, the junction contained 3 bases not matched to a gene. This CDR3 has 15 amino acids. The CDR3 DNA is TGTGCCAGCAGTGAAATTGGACAGGGCAATCAGCCCCAGCATTTT. This codes for CASSEIGQGNQPQHF.